This T cell receptor beta chain was documented in a study of blood T cell repertoires in COVID-19. For the study at large: Sources were T cells, B-cell-depleted T cells, or PBMCs; the material itself was cDNA or gDNA.

The CDR3 sequence is 14 residues long. The germline V gene encodes CDR1 SGHNT and CDR2 YYREEE (reference sequence). Trimming stripped 3 bases from V and 5 bases from J, with 14 bases between. Per the original data handling: Researchers report that nucleated cell counts were estimated from reference gene primer amplification. Assay used: immunoSEQ multiplex PCR; TCRdb lists only in-frame clones, some missing. That table is the source of V, J and clone size, and D and trimming were worked out from the DNA. This table has about 170,000 clones, approximately 91% appearing once. V is TRBV5-4 and J is TRBJ1-2; D might be TRBD1 (5 bases). The sequence came from a man aged 18 to 29 with COVID-19, enrolled during active disease. Material: peripheral blood. The CDR3 loop is CASSSTGSSYGYTF. DNA of the CDR3: TGTGCCAGCAGCTCCACAGGATCGTCGTATGGCTACACCTTC.